This TCR beta chain came from a study of regulatory T cells in long-lasting Graves disease. Whole-study findings and limits: Persistent disease preferred TRBV28, TRBJ1-2 and TRBJ2-5.

The time point denotes: persistent/refractory GD, antithyroid drugs over 5 years with positive TRAb. Generation of the TCR library employed RNA extracted from PBMCs. The peripheral blood volume drawn was about 9 milliliters, and it was collected into EDTA tubes. The CDR3 sequence is 15 residues long. V lost 6 bases, J lost 0 bases, and 9 bases lay in between. In germline, CDR1 is MDHEN, CDR2 SYDVKM. In building TCR beta libraries, iRepertoire HTBI primers were used together with Arm-PCR of CDR3 regions. TCRdb fed the multiplex PCR reads into MiXCR, producing one record per CDR3 protein. The data hold some 370,000 distinct CDR3 sequences, with roughly 25% observed a single time. This clonotype has ten or more counts. Its cognate antigen is unknown.

The sequences come from peripheral blood mononuclear cells (PBMCs), collected when the disease was refractory, from a patient treated with antithyroid drugs. The V gene is TRBV28, the J gene TRBJ1-6, with D tentatively TRBD1 (5 bases). The receptor comes from a woman aged 40 to 50 with Graves disease. CDR3 DNA: TGTGCCAGCAGAACAGGAGACTCCTATAATTCACCCCTCCACTTT. This codes for CASRTGDSYNSPLHF.